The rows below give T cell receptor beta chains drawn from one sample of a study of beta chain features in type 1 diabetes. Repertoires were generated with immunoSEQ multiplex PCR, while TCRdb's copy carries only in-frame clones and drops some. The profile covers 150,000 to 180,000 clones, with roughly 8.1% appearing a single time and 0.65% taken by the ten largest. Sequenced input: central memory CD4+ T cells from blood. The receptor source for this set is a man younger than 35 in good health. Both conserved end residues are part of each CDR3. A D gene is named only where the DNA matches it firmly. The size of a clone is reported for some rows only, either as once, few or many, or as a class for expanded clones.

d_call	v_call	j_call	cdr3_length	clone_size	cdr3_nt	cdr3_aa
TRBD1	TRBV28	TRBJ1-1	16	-	TGTGCCAGCAGTTCCCCGACAGGGGGCATGAACACTGAAGCTTTCTTT	CASSSPTGGMNTEAFF
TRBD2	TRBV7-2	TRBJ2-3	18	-	TGTGCCAGCAGCTGGACCGGGACTAGCGGGAGTCGGACTGGTACGCAGTATTTT	CASSWTGTSGSRTGTQYF
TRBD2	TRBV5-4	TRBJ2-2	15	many	TGTGCCAGCAGCTTAGAGGCTAGCGGGTACAGGGAGCTGTTTTTT	CASSLEASGYRELFF
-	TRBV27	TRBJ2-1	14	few	TGTGCCAGCAGTCTAAATGGAGGCCGTGGTGAGCAGTTCTTC	CASSLNGGRGEQFF
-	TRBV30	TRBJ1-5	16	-	TGTGCCTGGGCTAACGGGGGGGGCGATGGCCATCAGCCCCAGCATTTT	CAWANGGGDGHQPQHF
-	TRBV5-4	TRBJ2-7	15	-	TGTGCCAGCACCTACATGGGCAGGGGCCTGCACGAGCAGTACTTC	CASTYMGRGLHEQYF
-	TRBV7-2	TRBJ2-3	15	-	TGTGCCAGCAGCTTAACAGGCAGACCCACAGATACGCAGTATTTT	CASSLTGRPTDTQYF
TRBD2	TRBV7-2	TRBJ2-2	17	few	TGTGCCAGCAGCTTATTTACTAGCGGGTCCAACACCGGGGAGCTGTTTTTT	CASSLFTSGSNTGELFF
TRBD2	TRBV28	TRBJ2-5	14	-	TGTGCCAGCAGCCTAGCGGGAGTTGGGGAGACCCAGTACTTC	CASSLAGVGETQYF
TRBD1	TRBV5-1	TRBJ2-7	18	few	TGCGCCAGCAGCTTGAGGGCACAAGGACAGGCGCAAGTCTACGAGCAGTACTTC	CASSLRAQGQAQVYEQYF
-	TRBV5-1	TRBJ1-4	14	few	TGCGCCAGCAGCTTGAACGGCGACTATGAAAAACTGTTTTTT	CASSLNGDYEKLFF
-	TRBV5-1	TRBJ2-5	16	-	TGCGCCAGCAGCTTGGGGACAGCAACCCCCCAAGAGACCCAGTACTTC	CASSLGTATPQETQYF
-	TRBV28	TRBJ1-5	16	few	TGTGCCAGCAGTTTATTTGCCAGGGAGGTTTATAGGTCCCAGCATTTT	CASSLFAREVYRSQHF
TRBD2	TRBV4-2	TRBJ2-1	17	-	TGTGCCAGCAGCCAAGTCCCTAGCGGGGGCTCCTACAATGAGCAGTTCTTC	CASSQVPSGGSYNEQFF
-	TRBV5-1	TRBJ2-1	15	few	TGCGCCAGCAGCTTAAGTGATATACAGTACAATGAGCAGTTCTTC	CASSLSDIQYNEQFF
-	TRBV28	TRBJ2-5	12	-	TGTGCCAGCAGTCGACAGCAAGAGACCCAGTACTTC	CASSRQQETQYF
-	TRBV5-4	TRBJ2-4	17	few	TGTGCCAGCAGCTTGAATGGACTCTATCTAGCCAAAAACATTCAGTACTTC	CASSLNGLYLAKNIQYF
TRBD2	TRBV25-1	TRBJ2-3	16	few	TGTGCCAGCAGTGAATGGAACGGCGGGGGGCTCATAGGGCAGTATTTT	CASSEWNGGGLIGQYF
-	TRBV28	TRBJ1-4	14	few	TGTGCCAGCAGTTCCCGACTAAAAAATGAAAAACTGTTTTTT	CASSSRLKNEKLFF
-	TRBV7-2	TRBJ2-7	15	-	TGTGCCAGCAGCTTTCGTCTAGACTCCTCTTACGAGCAGTACTTC	CASSFRLDSSYEQYF
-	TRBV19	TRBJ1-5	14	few	TGTGCCATCGAAGGCGGGGGAGGAGGTCAGCCCCAGCATTTT	CAIEGGGGGQPQHF
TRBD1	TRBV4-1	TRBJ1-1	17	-	TGCGCCAGCAGCCAAGTTGGTAGAGGACAGGGGAATTATGAAGCTTTCTTT	CASSQVGRGQGNYEAFF
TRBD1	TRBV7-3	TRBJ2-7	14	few	TGTGCCAGCAGCGACAGGGACAGCCACTACGAGCAGTACTTC	CASSDRDSHYEQYF
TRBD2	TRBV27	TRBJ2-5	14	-	TGTGCCAGCAGTCGCGCCGGGACTAGCTTCGTCCAGTACTTC	CASSRAGTSFVQYF
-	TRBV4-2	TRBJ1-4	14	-	TGTGCCAGCAGCCAAGGGGCAGGGAATGGAAAACTGTTTTTT	CASSQGAGNGKLFF
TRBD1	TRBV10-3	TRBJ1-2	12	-	TGTGCCATCAGTACGACAGGGGATGGCTACACCTTC	CAISTTGDGYTF
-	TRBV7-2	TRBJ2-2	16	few	TGTGCCAGCAGCTTAAAGGCAGCGCGGAACACCGGGGAGCTGTTTTTT	CASSLKAARNTGELFF
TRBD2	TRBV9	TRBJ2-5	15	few	TGTGCCAGCAGCGTGGGGACTAGCGGGAGCGGGGAGCAGTACTTC	CASSVGTSGSGEQYF
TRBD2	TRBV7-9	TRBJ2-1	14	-	TGTGCCAGCAGCCTGGGACTAGCGGGAGAGGAGCAGTTCTTC	CASSLGLAGEEQFF
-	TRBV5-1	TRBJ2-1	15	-	TGCGCCAGCAGCCGAAGTAGCGGTACATACAATGAGCAGTTCTTC	CASSRSSGTYNEQFF
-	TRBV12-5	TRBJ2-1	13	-	TGTGCTAGTGGTTTGGACCAGGGTAATGAGCAGTTCTTC	CASGLDQGNEQFF
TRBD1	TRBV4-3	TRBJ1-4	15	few	TGCGCCAGCAGCCATAAAGGACAGGGGGTTGAAAAACTGTTTTTT	CASSHKGQGVEKLFF
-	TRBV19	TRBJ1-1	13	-	TGTGCCAGTATTGTCCACGGTGGCACTGAAGCTTTCTTT	CASIVHGGTEAFF
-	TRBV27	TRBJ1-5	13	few	TGTGCCAGCAGTTTTGCAGGCGATCAGCCCCAGCATTTT	CASSFAGDQPQHF
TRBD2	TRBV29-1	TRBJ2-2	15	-	TGCAGCGGCGGGAGGGGCAGGGTTTCTACCGGGGAGCTGTTTTTT	CSGGRGRVSTGELFF
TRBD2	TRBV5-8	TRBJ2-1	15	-	TGTGCCAGCAGCTTGGGGCTAGCGGGGGACAATGAGCAGTTCTTC	CASSLGLAGDNEQFF
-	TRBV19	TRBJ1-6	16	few	TGTGCCAGTAGTATGGCCCTCCCCGCAAATAATTCACCCCTCCACTTT	CASSMALPANNSPLHF
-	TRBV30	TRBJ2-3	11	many	TGTGCCTGGAGTGTGGGGACTCACGAGTATTTT	CAWSVGTHEYF
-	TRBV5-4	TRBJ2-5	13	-	TGTGCCAGCAGCGTGGGCCCCGGGGAGACCCAGTACTTC	CASSVGPGETQYF
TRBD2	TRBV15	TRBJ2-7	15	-	TGTGCCACCAGCAGAGATCTAGCGGGAGCGGGCGAGCAGTACTTC	CATSRDLAGAGEQYF